These 28 T cell receptor beta chains were sequenced from one sample in a study of human T cells and chemical hapten exposure. TCRdb processed the RACE reads anew with MiXCR; each CDR3 protein has one entry. This table has some 81,000 distinct CDR3 sequences, about 9.9% appearing once. As to time point: patch test 2, 6 weeks after DPC sensitization. Treatment of the sample: therapeutic diphenylcyclopropenone sensitization with weekly scalp DPC. Sequenced material: whole blood, taken in connection with sensitization to the hapten diphenylcyclopropenone (DPC). These receptors all stem from a man aged 18 to 29 with alopecia areata. Some clones in this sample may be carry-over from other donors' samples.

The V call is TRBV20-1, the J call TRBJ2-7, with TRBD1 as a possible D gene (5 bases). This CDR3 comprises 12 residues. V gave up 4 bases and J gave up 2 bases, with 9 bases separating them. CDR1 DFQATT and CDR2 SNEGSKA come from the germline V gene (reference sequence). CDR3 sequence: CSATDSAYEQYF. In nucleotides, the CDR3 is TGCAGTGCTACTGACAGTGCCTACGAGCAGTACTTC.

This clonotype turned up a few times. The chain combines TRBV5-1 with TRBJ2-7; D possibly matches TRBD1 or TRBD2 (5 bases each). This CDR3 spans 13 amino acids. V lost 3 bases and J 4 bases, leaving 11 bases between the germline ends. Germline CDR1 reads SGHRS; CDR2 reads YFSETQ. This chain's CDR3 is CASSSEGRYEQYF. CDR3 sequence (DNA): TGCGCCAGCAGCTCAGAGGGGCGGTACGAGCAGTACTTC.

This clonotype was picked up many times. The junction and the germline gene differ at one end; a read error may be behind it. The V and J genes are TRBV7-9 and TRBJ1-1; D remains unclear. CDR3 size: 10 residues. CDR1 is SEHNR and CDR2 is FQNEAQ in the germline V gene (reference sequence). The CDR3 bases are TGTGCCAGCAGCTTAGATGCGCAGATCTTT. It encodes CASSLDAQIF.

This clonotype was seen a handful of times. CDR3 sequence: CASSPRDGVWTEAFF. CDR3 sequence (DNA): TGTGCCAGCAGCCCACGGGACGGGGTATGGACTGAAGCTTTCTTT. The chain recombines TRBV11-1 with TRBJ1-1; D perhaps matches TRBD1 (5 bases). Trimming took 5 bases from V and 5 from J, leaving 18 bases between them. The CDR3 length is 15 residues. Looked up from germline, CDR1 is SGHAT and CDR2 is FQDESV (reference sequence).

This clonotype occurred many times. The CDR3 DNA reads TGTGCCAGCAGCTTGAGCGCAGGGACCGGGGAGCTGTTTTTT. It yields the protein CASSLSAGTGELFF. The chain couples TRBV5-6 to TRBJ2-2; D perhaps matches TRBD1 (5 bases). V was pared by 1 base and J by 5 bases, with 9 bases between. Germline loops: CDR1 SGHDT, CDR2 YYEEEE. There are 14 residues in the CDR3.

This clonotype was counted at least ten times. The gene calls are TRBV6-2 or TRBV6-3 and TRBJ1-6; possibly TRBD1 for D (5 bases). The CDR3 contains 14 residues. CDR1 MNHEY and CDR2 SVGEGT come from the germline V gene. Trimming shortened V by 4 bases and J by 7 bases, and 11 bases separated the two germline ends. CDR3 in amino acids: CASSWRGINSPLHF. As DNA, the CDR3 is TGTGCCAGCAGTTGGAGGGGAATAAATTCACCCCTCCACTTT.

In its sample, this clonotype was seen a few times. The rearrangement uses TRBV5-8 and TRBJ1-1; D gene uncertain. The germline V and J ends were trimmed by 1 base and 6 bases, with 13 bases remaining between them. The V gene's germline CDR1 is SGHTS and CDR2 YDEGEE. The CDR3 is made up of 14 amino acids. The CDR3 loop reads CASSLRRGAAEAFF. CDR3 coding DNA: TGTGCCAGCAGCTTGCGGCGGGGTGCGGCTGAAGCTTTCTTT.

This clonotype was observed a handful of times. The chain couples TRBV7-3 to TRBJ1-5; D might be TRBD1 (6 bases). CDR3 size: 14 residues. Trimming cost V 1 base and J 4 bases, with 8 bases left between them. CDR1 is SGHTA, CDR2 FQGTGA, per germline. CDR3 nucleotide sequence: TGTGCCAGCAGCTTAAGAGGGGGGAATCAGCCCCAGCATTTT. Residues: CASSLRGGNQPQHF.

This clonotype came up a few times. The chain has TRBV25-1 and TRBJ1-6; D is ambiguous. The ends were cut back, 6 bases at V and 8 bases at J, with 14 bases in the middle. Germline values: CDR1 MGHDK, CDR2 SYGVNS. The CDR3 loop spans 14 amino acids. The DNA for the CDR3 is TGTGCCAGCAGACCGTGGACTAGGGATTCACCCCTCCACTTT. Its translation: CASRPWTRDSPLHF. Full variable domain (remainder filled in from reference TRBV25-1 and TRBJ1-6): EADIYQTPRYLVIGTGKKITLECSQTMGHDKMYWYQQDPGMELHLIHYSYGVNSTEKGDLSSESTVSRIRTEHFPLTLESARPSHTSQYLCASRPWTRDSPLHFGNGTRLTVT.

This clonotype was found a few times. The chain couples TRBV2 to TRBJ1-1; D unresolved. This CDR3 comprises 14 residues. From germline, CDR1 is SNHLY and CDR2 FYNNEI. V was shortened by 6 bases and J by 0 bases, with 11 bases between the two germline ends. DNA of the CDR3: TGTGCCAGCAGGTGGATAGTTATGAACACTGAAGCTTTCTTT. This gives the protein CASRWIVMNTEAFF. Variable domain in full (rest from reference TRBV2 and TRBJ1-1): EPEVTQTPSHQVTQMGQEVILRCVPISNHLYFYWYRQILGQKVEFLVSFYNNEISEKSEIFDDQFSVERPDGSNFTLKIRSTKLEDSAMYFCASRWIVMNTEAFFGQGTRLTVV.

This clonotype was detected ten times or more. The chain employs TRBV7-8 and TRBJ1-3, with D uncertain. V gave up 3 bases and J gave up 2 bases, with 8 bases separating them. From germline, CDR1 is SGHVS and CDR2 FQNEAQ. This CDR3 is built from 14 residues. CDR3 sequence reads: CASSFGAAGNTIYF. Here the CDR3 DNA reads TGTGCCAGCAGCTTCGGTGCAGCTGGAAACACCATATATTTT.

The rearrangement uses TRBV6-2 or TRBV6-3 and TRBJ1-2; D gene uncertain. V gave up 0 bases and J gave up 4 bases, with 6 bases separating them. The CDR3 length is 13 residues. Germline V gene data show CDR1 as MNHEY and CDR2 as SVGEGT. The CDR3 DNA sequence: TGTGCCAGCAGTTACTCGACCGGCTATGGCTACACCTTC. This gives the protein CASSYSTGYGYTF.

The rearrangement joins TRBV11-2 to TRBJ2-2; D unresolved. CDR1 is SGHAT and CDR2 is FQNNGV in the germline V gene. The length of the CDR3 is 14 residues. Trimming pared 1 base from V and 3 bases from J, leaving 6 bases between. The CDR3 DNA reads as TGTGCCAGCAGCTTAGTTCGGGACACCGGGGAGCTGTTTTTT. Its protein is CASSLVRDTGELFF.

This clonotype appeared many times. The chain carries TRBV27 and TRBJ1-2; 9 nucleotides align to TRBD1. CDR1 is MNHEY and CDR2 is SMNVEV in the germline V gene (reference sequence). The trim removed 5 bases at V and 8 bases at J, leaving 12 bases unmatched. The CDR3 sequence is 15 residues long. The CDR3 loop reads CASSPLGQGTRGYTF. The CDR3 DNA sequence: TGTGCCAGCAGTCCCCTCGGACAGGGGACGAGGGGCTACACCTTC.

This clonotype was recorded at least ten times. The V and J genes are TRBV6-4 and TRBJ2-3; tentatively, D is TRBD1 (6 bases). Deletions cut 6 bases from V and 0 bases from J, with 10 bases between. The germline CDR1 and CDR2 sequences are MRHNA and SNTAGT. The CDR3 sequence is 14 residues long. CDR3 residues: CASSPQGSTDTQYF. As DNA, the CDR3 is TGTGCCAGCAGCCCACAGGGCAGCACAGATACGCAGTATTTT.

A note on this clonotype: It may be a read error: a sequence one base away is much more abundant. Because it lacks the conserved phenylalanine or tryptophan at the end, this CDR3 is likely a read error. As DNA, the CDR3 is TGTGCCAGCAGTTCGCCGGGCCACACCGGGGAGCTGTTTTCT. The encoded protein is CASSSPGHTGELFS. The chain uses TRBV7-9 and TRBJ2-2; D uncertain. The CDR3 runs 14 residues. Between the trimmed V and J ends, which lost 6 bases and 3 bases, there was a span of 11 bases. Germline V gives CDR1 SEHNR, CDR2 FQNEAQ (reference sequence).

This clonotype was observed a handful of times. The V call is TRBV11-1, the J call TRBJ1-2, with D unresolved. CDR1 is SGHAT and CDR2 is FQDESV in the germline V gene (reference sequence). The CDR3 spans 14 residues. Trimming pared 6 bases from V and 4 bases from J, leaving 15 bases between. The chain's CDR3 is CASSPPKGFYGYTF. As DNA, the CDR3 is TGTGCCAGCAGTCCTCCAAAGGGATTCTATGGCTACACCTTC.

This clonotype was found once. This chain connects TRBV5-1 to TRBJ2-7; 11 bases are a match to TRBD1. The CDR3 totals 15 residues. V dropped 1 base and J dropped 6; count of bases not matched to a gene: 6. CDR1 and CDR2 (germline): SGHRS, YFSETQ. CDR3 residues: CASSLTWTGGFEQYF. The CDR3 DNA reads as TGCGCCAGCAGCTTGACTTGGACAGGGGGCTTCGAGCAGTACTTC. The full variable domain, with the rest looked up from reference TRBV5-1 and TRBJ2-7, is KAGVTQTPRYLIKTRGQQVTLSCSPISGHRSVSWYQQTPGQGLQFLFEYFSETQRNKGNFPGRFSGRQFSNSRSEMNVSTLELGDSALYLCASSLTWTGGFEQYFGPGTRLTVT.

V is TRBV12-3 or TRBV12-4 and J is TRBJ2-1; D may correspond to TRBD1 or TRBD2 (5 bases each). The ends were cut back, 8 bases at V and 7 bases at J, with 9 bases in the middle. There are 11 residues in the CDR3. CDR3 in amino acids: CASVWGNEQFF. The CDR3 nucleotides are TGTGCCAGCGTTTGGGGGAATGAGCAGTTCTTC.

Ten or more counts support this clonotype. V usage is TRBV6-1 and J usage is TRBJ2-5; 10 nucleotides match TRBD2. From germline, CDR1 is MNHNS and CDR2 SASEGT. The V and J ends lost 0 bases and 2 bases, in that order; junction bases with no gene match: 0. This CDR3 has 15 residues. In DNA form, the CDR3 reads TGTGCCAGCAGTGAAGCTAGCGGGGGGCAAGAGACCCAGTACTTC. It is translated as CASSEASGGQETQYF.

This clonotype was seen only a few times. This sequence joins TRBV6-2 or TRBV6-3 and TRBJ2-3; D remains ambiguous. CDR1 is MNHEY and CDR2 is SVGEGT in the germline V gene. The length of the CDR3 is 14 residues. Deletions cut 3 bases from V and 1 base from J, with 8 bases between. The CDR3 DNA follows: TGTGCCAGCAGTTATTCAGCTCGCACAGATACGCAGTATTTT. This codes for CASSYSARTDTQYF.

This clonotype has at least ten counts. The rearrangement uses TRBV18 and TRBJ1-5, with D unresolved. The CDR3 is made up of 15 amino acids. Looked up from germline, CDR1 is KGHSH and CDR2 is LQKENI. V was pared by 1 base and J by 1 base, with 8 bases between. Written as DNA, the CDR3 is TGTGCCAGCTCACCACAGGGAGCGAGCAATCAGCCCCAGCATTTT. Translated: CASSPQGASNQPQHF.

Ten or more counts support this clonotype. The chain joins TRBV9 to TRBJ1-4; TRBD1 matches at 10 bases. The CDR3 has 20 amino acids. J was trimmed by 4 bases and V by 4 bases; bases with no gene match: 19. CDR1 SGDLS and CDR2 YYNGEE come from the germline V gene. CDR3 nucleotide sequence: TGTGCCAGCAGCCCCCGGATATCCCGGGACAGGGGTTGGGGTAATGAAAAACTGTTTTTT. Amino acids: CASSPRISRDRGWGNEKLFF.

This clonotype was observed at least ten times. The chain recombines TRBV7-2 with TRBJ2-7; D is ambiguous. CDR1 is SGHTA, CDR2 FQGNSA, per germline. V lost 1 base and J lost 2, with 9 bases in between. This CDR3 comprises 14 residues. CDR3 amino acids: CASSLDGPAYEQYV. The CDR3 bases are TGTGCCAGCAGCTTAGACGGGCCAGCCTACGAGCAGTACGTC.

The genes are TRBV9 and TRBJ2-7, with no clear D. V was cut by 0 bases and J by 4 bases, with 5 bases left in between. CDR1 is SGDLS and CDR2 is YYNGEE in the germline V gene. The CDR3 is 12 amino acids. As DNA, the CDR3 is TGTGCCAGCAGCGTAGTCGATTACGAGCAGTACTTC. The encoded protein is CASSVVDYEQYF.

This clonotype has at least ten counts. The junction shows a germline mismatch at one end, possibly a read error. The V gene is TRBV12-3 or TRBV12-4, the J gene TRBJ1-4; D is ambiguous. The CDR3 spans 12 residues. DNA for the CDR3: TGTGCCAGCAGTTTAGACAGAAAGCGTCTTGATTTT. Translating gives CASSLDRKRLDF.

This clonotype was recorded many times. The chain couples TRBV18 to TRBJ2-7; TRBD2 is a possible D gene (6 bases). The CDR3 consists of 15 residues. Germline V CDR1 and CDR2: KGHSH, LQKENI. Trimming removed 4 bases from V and 2 bases from J, with 15 bases in between. This CDR3 reads CASSLLGTWTYEQYF. CDR3 coding DNA: TGTGCCAGCTCACTCCTCGGGACTTGGACCTACGAGCAGTACTTC. Full variable domain (outside the CDR3, taken from reference TRBV18 and TRBJ2-7): NAGVMQNPRHLVRRRGQEARLRCSPMKGHSHVYWYRQLPEEGLKFMVYLQKENIIDESGMPKERFSAEFPKEGPSILRIQQVVRGDSAAYFCASSLLGTWTYEQYFGPGTRLTVT.

In regard to this clonotype: This may come from a read error, since a much larger clone is one base off. This sequence joins TRBV7-2 and TRBJ2-5; TRBD2 agrees at 10 bases. CDR1 SGHTA and CDR2 FQGNSA come from the germline V gene. The CDR3 is 15 amino acids. CDR3 amino acids: CVSSSGLAAQETQYF. The CDR3 DNA reads as TGTGTCAGCAGCTCAGGACTAGCGGCGCAAGAGACCCAGTACTTC. Full variable domain (rest looked up from reference TRBV7-2 and TRBJ2-5): GAGVSQSPSNKVTEKGKDVELRCDPISGHTALYWYRQSLGQGLEFLIYFQGNSAPDKSGLPSDRFSAERTGGSVSTLTIQRTQQEDSAVYLCVSSSGLAAQETQYFGPGTRLLVL.